What follows describes a single TCR beta chain. Its antigen is as yet unknown. Preparation of the TCRbeta library involved a method that used unique molecular identifiers. TCRdb reprocessed the PCR reads with MiXCR, giving one entry per CDR3 protein. The table records approximately 220,000 distinct CDR3 sequences, around a sixth of them present only once. This CDR3 comprises 17 residues. Losses at the gene ends were 7 bases for V and 6 bases for J; bases not matched to a gene: 19. The sample is drawn from a study of T-cell reconstitution after alpha-beta-depleted transplantation in children. Overall study results and limits: Reportedly, only several hundred clones from non-depleted graft cells drove alpha-beta T-cell counts at about two months. Newly made T cells mostly supplied T-cell counts and diversity one year after transplant. There were some patients whose high TCRbeta diversity at day 60 came from surviving recipient T cells and thymic progenitors.

The TCR was taken from a male patient under 10 years old who had a stem cell transplant for acute lymphoblastic leukemia, so the T cells may come from the graft donor. The V gene is TRBV12-3 or TRBV12-4, the J gene TRBJ2-3, with 7 nucleotides matching TRBD1. Source: PBMCs, mostly from graft donor cells, taken 360 days after TCRalphabeta/CD19-depleted stem cell transplant. In DNA, the CDR3 is TGTGCCAGCACCCCCCGTCGGGGACAGCTACCGATGGATACGCAGTATTTT. Translating gives CASTPRRGQLPMDTQYF.